This note documents a single T cell receptor (beta chain) sequence. As yet, its antigen is unknown. The data originate from a study of monozygotic twins with inflammatory bowel disease. UMIs containing a 6-nucleotide sample barcode were added via template switching. Following a re-call of the 5' RACE reads, TCRdb has one entry per CDR3 protein and lacks DNA. This listing includes just over 300,000 distinct CDR3 sequences. Per the germline V gene, CDR1 is MNHEY and CDR2 is SVGEGT. This CDR3 has 15 residues. Study findings and constraints: Other individuals had fewer clonotypes in common with IBD patients than with healthy twins, especially with disease activity. The study supported no single strong signal or clonotype linked to IBD.

The template was total RNA from whole blood, with no T cell sorting. This sequence was found in a human donor with ulcerative colitis or Crohn's disease, or a healthy co-twin of an affected twin (not recorded which). Sequenced material: blood. The chain joins TRBV6-2 or TRBV6-3 to TRBJ2-7; the TCRdb D gene call, TRBD1, has no DNA to confirm it. CDR3 region: CASSARDRGPYEQYF.